The 8 T cell receptor beta chains below come from one sample, sequenced in a study of cytomegalovirus exposure and HLA in healthy donors. Sequencing was performed with immunoSEQ multiplex PCR; in TCRdb, only in-frame clones are kept and a portion is missing. The repertoire has 70,000 to 75,000 clones, 90% to 95% of them found once; the top ten carry around 1.5%. Sequenced input: PBMCs. All receptors derive from a man younger than 30 in good health and CMV-seropositive.

The V call is TRBV7-9, the J call TRBJ2-3; possibly TRBD2 for D (6 bases). The length of the CDR3 is 14 residues. Between the trimmed V and J ends, which lost 4 bases and 5 bases, there was a span of 13 bases. Germline CDR1 SEHNR, CDR2 FQNEAQ (reference sequence). CDR3 in amino acids: CASSYPGGVDTQYF. The CDR3 bases are TGTGCCAGCAGCTACCCCGGAGGGGTAGATACGCAGTATTTT.

The rearrangement uses TRBV6-1 and TRBJ1-5; the D is unclear. Deletions cut 5 bases from V and 2 bases from J, with 10 bases between. This CDR3 contains 14 residues. Looked up from germline, CDR1 is MNHNS and CDR2 is SASEGT. DNA for the CDR3: TGTGCCAGCAGTCTGGAGGAGGGCAATCAGCCCCAGCATTTT. Residues: CASSLEEGNQPQHF.

This clone came up once. The chain has TRBV5-6 and TRBJ2-2, with 7 positions matching TRBD2. After removal of 2 bases from V and 5 bases from J, the junction contained 3 bases not matched to a gene. Germline CDR1 and CDR2: SGHDT and YYEEEE. This CDR3 is 14 amino acids long. DNA of the CDR3: TGTGCCAGCAGCTTCGGGACTACTACCGGGGAGCTGTTTTTT. Its translation is CASSFGTTTGELFF.

The sample holds a few counts of this clone. The chain links TRBV2 to TRBJ1-6; D is unclear. CDR1 SNHLY and CDR2 FYNNEI come from the germline V gene. Trimming shortened V by 7 bases and J by 7 bases, and 5 bases separated the two germline ends. There are 11 residues in the CDR3. CDR3 loop: CASKLNSPLHF. In DNA, the CDR3 is TGTGCCAGCAAGCTGAATTCACCCCTCCACTTT.

The chain employs TRBV11-2 and TRBJ2-7; 10 positions agree with TRBD2. CDR1 and CDR2 (germline): SGHAT, FQNNGV. The junction had 9 bases not matched to a gene; V was cut back by 1 base and J by 3 bases. The CDR3 covers 17 residues. CDR3 protein: CASSLGLSSGGLYEQYF. The CDR3, as DNA: TGTGCCAGCAGCTTAGGTCTGAGTAGCGGGGGGCTCTACGAGCAGTACTTC.

The chain has TRBV5-6 and TRBJ2-1; TRBD2 agrees at 7 bases. The V and J ends lost 0 bases and 4 bases, in that order; junction bases with no gene match: 7. This CDR3 contains 16 residues. Germline V gene data show CDR1 as SGHDT and CDR2 as YYEEEE. CDR3 DNA sequence: TGTGCCAGCAGCTTGGGTGGAGCGGGGCCTTACAATGAGCAGTTCTTC. Its protein product is CASSLGGAGPYNEQFF. Based on the CDR3 plus reference TRBV5-6 and TRBJ2-1, the full variable domain is DAGVTQSPTHLIKTRGQQVTLRCSPKSGHDTVSWYQQALGQGPQFIFQYYEEEERQRGNFPDRFSGHQFPNYSSELNVNALLLGDSALYLCASSLGGAGPYNEQFFGPGTRLTVL.

The gene calls are TRBV4-1 and TRBJ2-3; a possible D gene is TRBD2 (7 bases). The CDR3 length is 16 residues. Trimming cost V 4 bases and J 2 bases, with 16 bases left between them. Germline CDR1 reads MGHRA; CDR2 reads YSYEKL. The CDR3 is CASSRSPGGNTDTQYF. In nucleotides, the CDR3 is TGCGCCAGCAGCCGTAGTCCGGGGGGCAACACAGATACGCAGTATTTT.

This clone was picked up one time. The J gene is TRBJ1-5, the V gene TRBV7-9; D is perhaps TRBD1 (5 bases). The CDR3 length is 14 residues. Trimming pared 0 bases from V and 7 bases from J, leaving 10 bases between. Germline V gives CDR1 SEHNR, CDR2 FQNEAQ (reference sequence). The CDR3 region is CASSLAGGGQPQHF. The CDR3 DNA sequence: TGTGCCAGCAGCTTAGCCGGGGGAGGCCAGCCCCAGCATTTT.